The rows below give T cell receptor beta chains drawn from one sample of a study of OX40 agonist ivuxolimab in advanced cancers. Measured with immunoSEQ multiplex PCR; TCRdb has only the in-frame clones, and not every one. The data show about 76,000 clones, with approximately 80% seen just once and under 7% held by the top ten. The specimen comprised CD4+ or CD8+ T cells sorted from blood, sampled in a trial of the OX40 agonist ivuxolimab. These receptors were taken from an adult with an advanced solid tumor such as melanoma, head and neck, liver or kidney cancer. The CDR3 runs from the conserved cysteine through the conserved F or W. A D gene is named only where the DNA matches it firmly. Where a row states a size, it is once, few, many or the class of an expanded clone; other rows omit it.

clone_size	v_call	j_call	d_call	cdr3_aa	cdr3_nt
few	TRBV19	TRBJ1-1	NA	CASSSRVEAFF	TGTGCCAGTAGTAGCAGGGTGGAGGCTTTCTTT
few	TRBV5-6	TRBJ2-4	TRBD1	CASSLVAGGNIQYF	TGTGCCAGCAGCTTGGTGGCAGGGGGAAACATTCAGTACTTC
NA	TRBV29-1	TRBJ1-2	NA	CSGTRDGNYGYTF	TGCAGCGGTACCCGGGACGGAAACTATGGCTACACCTTC
NA	TRBV29-1	TRBJ2-3	TRBD1	CSVEGGQGVVGDTQYF	TGCAGCGTTGAAGGAGGACAGGGTGTAGTTGGAGATACGCAGTATTTT
NA	TRBV27	TRBJ2-1	NA	CASRGAFAHYNEQFF	TGTGCCAGCAGGGGGGCCTTCGCCCATTACAATGAGCAGTTCTTC
NA	TRBV27	TRBJ2-2	NA	CASSPGHHTGELFF	TGTGCCAGCAGTCCGGGACATCACACCGGGGAGCTGTTTTTT
NA	TRBV6-6	TRBJ1-2	TRBD1	CASSWGQGPHYGYTF	TGTGCCAGCAGTTGGGGACAGGGGCCCCACTATGGCTACACCTTC
NA	TRBV10-3	TRBJ2-2	NA	CAIAGGQGVTGELFF	TGTGCCATCGCTGGGGGGCAGGGTGTTACCGGGGAGCTGTTTTTT
NA	TRBV4-2	TRBJ1-1	NA	CASSQESTDTEAFF	TGTGCCAGCAGCCAAGAATCTACAGACACTGAAGCTTTCTTT
NA	TRBV11-1	TRBJ2-1	TRBD2	CASSLARLAETYNEQFF	TGTGCCAGCAGCTTAGCCCGACTAGCGGAGACTTACAATGAGCAGTTCTTC
NA	TRBV7-6	TRBJ1-1	TRBD1	CASSPRGTGAGEAFF	TGTGCCAGCAGCCCAAGGGGGACAGGGGCTGGTGAAGCTTTCTTT
few	TRBV5-6	TRBJ2-6	NA	CASSLTGQGFARGANVLTF	TGTGCCAGCAGCTTGACCGGTCAGGGGTTTGCCAGGGGGGCCAACGTCCTGACTTTC
NA	TRBV2	TRBJ2-1	TRBD2	CASRGWTSGANEQFF	TGTGCCAGCAGGGGGTGGACTAGCGGGGCCAATGAGCAGTTCTTC
NA	TRBV5-1	TRBJ2-3	NA	CASSPLAEGLDTQYF	TGCGCCAGCAGCCCTTTAGCGGAGGGGCTAGATACGCAGTATTTT
few	TRBV30	TRBJ1-4	NA	CAWSRGLGDEKLFF	TGTGCCTGGAGTAGGGGTTTAGGGGATGAAAAACTGTTTTTT
NA	TRBV6-6	TRBJ1-6	TRBD1	CASSYRDRGNSPLHF	TGTGCCAGCAGTTACCGGGACAGGGGGAATTCACCCCTCCACTTT
NA	TRBV5-1	TRBJ1-2	NA	CASSLDVGPYGYTF	TGCGCCAGCAGCTTGGATGTGGGTCCATATGGCTACACCTTC
NA	TRBV19	TRBJ2-7	TRBD2	CASLPGGAPSYEQYF	TGTGCCAGTCTCCCGGGGGGAGCCCCGTCCTACGAGCAGTACTTC
NA	TRBV14	TRBJ1-1	NA	CASSQGGAGSTEAFF	TGTGCCAGCAGCCAAGGGGGCGCCGGGAGCACTGAAGCTTTCTTT
NA	TRBV11-3	TRBJ2-7	TRBD1	CASTPSQGQGLYEQYF	TGTGCCAGCACCCCAAGCCAGGGACAGGGGTTGTACGAGCAGTACTTC
few	TRBV10-3	TRBJ1-3	NA	CAISEAFEPGNTIYF	TGTGCCATCAGTGAGGCTTTCGAGCCTGGAAACACCATATATTTT
NA	TRBV6-1	TRBJ1-5	NA	CASRAPNQPQHF	TGTGCCAGCAGGGCCCCCAATCAGCCCCAGCATTTT
NA	TRBV30	TRBJ1-1	NA	CAWSVVGGNTEAFF	TGTGCCTGGAGTGTGGTAGGGGGAAACACTGAAGCTTTCTTT
NA	TRBV2	TRBJ2-7	TRBD1	CASSAGTGRNYEQYF	TGTGCCAGCAGTGCCGGGACAGGGAGAAACTACGAGCAGTACTTC
few	TRBV5-1	TRBJ1-1	NA	CASGDGTINTEAFF	TGCGCCAGCGGAGACGGGACAATTAACACTGAAGCTTTCTTT
NA	TRBV5-1	TRBJ2-7	TRBD2	CASSLAPPPGTRGEQYF	TGCGCCAGCAGCTTGGCGCCCCCCCCCGGGACTAGGGGCGAGCAGTACTTC
NA	TRBV27	TRBJ2-7	TRBD1	CASTPLTGAGEQYF	TGTGCCAGCACTCCTCTTACAGGGGCGGGCGAGCAGTACTTC
NA	TRBV7-9	TRBJ1-3	NA	CASSLGVSGNTIYF	TGTGCCAGCAGCTTAGGTGTCTCTGGAAACACCATATATTTT
NA	TRBV28	TRBJ1-1	TRBD1	CASSLRDRDLPEAFF	TGTGCCAGCAGCTTACGAGACAGGGACTTGCCTGAAGCTTTCTTT
NA	TRBV7-8	TRBJ2-5	NA	CASSPRTQETQYF	TGTGCCAGCAGCCCTAGAACCCAAGAGACCCAGTACTTC
NA	TRBV19	TRBJ2-1	NA	CASSIAVGGPYNEQFF	TGTGCCAGTAGTATCGCGGTGGGAGGTCCATACAATGAGCAGTTCTTC
NA	TRBV10-1	TRBJ1-5	NA	CASSEDPRGRSQPQHF	TGCGCCAGCAGTGAGGACCCGAGGGGTCGAAGTCAGCCCCAGCATTTT
NA	TRBV5-6	TRBJ1-1	NA	CASSFVEGTEAFF	TGTGCCAGCAGCTTCGTAGAAGGCACTGAAGCTTTCTTT
once	TRBV2	TRBJ2-1	NA	CASSYINEQFF	TGTGCCAGCAGCTATATTAATGAGCAGTTCTTC
NA	TRBV11-2	TRBJ2-1	NA	CASSYTVLGEQFF	TGTGCCAGCAGCTACACGGTTTTGGGGGAGCAGTTCTTC
NA	TRBV4-3	TRBJ2-7	NA	CASSQGLGRMDEQYF	TGCGCCAGCAGCCAAGGTCTCGGGAGAATGGACGAGCAGTACTTC
once	TRBV5-1	TRBJ2-5	TRBD2	CASSLGPGGGETQYF	TGCGCCAGCAGCTTGGGACCCGGGGGAGGGGAGACCCAGTACTTC
once	TRBV5-1	TRBJ2-3	NA	CASSLSTDTQYF	TGCGCCAGCAGCTTATCTACAGATACGCAGTATTTT
NA	TRBV5-4	TRBJ2-7	NA	CASSLDHWGQYF	TGTGCCAGCAGCTTGGATCATTGGGGGCAGTACTTC
NA	TRBV5-1	TRBJ2-1	NA	CASSWGTGGDEQFF	TGCGCCAGCAGCTGGGGGACTGGAGGCGATGAGCAGTTCTTC
few	TRBV7-2	TRBJ1-1	NA	CASSRDHGTEAFF	TGTGCCAGCAGCCGGGACCACGGGACTGAAGCTTTCTTT
NA	TRBV7-9	TRBJ1-2	NA	CASSQGRDSSNYGYTF	TGTGCCAGCAGCCAAGGACGGGACTCCTCTAACTATGGCTACACCTTC
NA	TRBV7-9	TRBJ2-1	NA	CASSLEGGADYNEQFF	TGTGCCAGCAGCTTAGAAGGGGGGGCCGACTACAATGAGCAGTTCTTC
NA	TRBV7-3	TRBJ1-2	NA	CASSPGLNYGYTF	TGTGCCAGCAGCCCCGGTCTTAACTATGGCTACACCTTC
once	TRBV6-6	TRBJ2-2	NA	CASSLNWNTGELFF	TGTGCCAGCAGCCTTAACTGGAACACCGGGGAGCTGTTTTTT
NA	TRBV15	TRBJ2-7	TRBD1	CATSRELGQGAEEQYF	TGTGCCACCAGCAGAGAATTGGGACAGGGGGCGGAGGAGCAGTACTTC
few	TRBV7-9	TRBJ2-2	TRBD1	CASSELTGYTGELFF	TGTGCCAGCAGCGAATTGACAGGGTACACCGGGGAGCTGTTTTTT
once	TRBV6-6	TRBJ2-7	TRBD1	CASSYRLDREGQYF	TGTGCCAGCAGTTACCGATTGGACAGGGAAGGGCAGTACTTC